This T cell receptor beta chain originates from a study of cytomegalovirus exposure and HLA in healthy donors. The V gene's germline CDR1 is WSHSY and CDR2 SAAADI. With 3 bases clipped from V and 7 bases from J, the junction kept 7 bases outside the gene matches. The CDR3 has 14 amino acids. This clone was observed many times. The antigen is not known. General observations from the study: Highly shared sequence variants in one cluster were likely a sequencing artifact.

The primer mix had 60 Vbeta and 13 Jbeta primers. TCRdb keeps only in-frame clones here, not all; method: immunoSEQ multiplex PCR. This sample has 150,000 to 200,000 clones; 65% to 85% occur once, and the top ten carry around 3%. This chain connects TRBV10-2 to TRBJ2-7; 9 nucleotides match TRBD2. The specimen sequenced was PBMCs. The TCR sequence derives from a woman between 50 and 59 years old in good health and CMV-seropositive. The CDR3 DNA reads as TGCGCCAGCAGTGAAGACCCCCTAGCGGGGGAGCAGTACTTC. Its protein is CASSEDPLAGEQYF.